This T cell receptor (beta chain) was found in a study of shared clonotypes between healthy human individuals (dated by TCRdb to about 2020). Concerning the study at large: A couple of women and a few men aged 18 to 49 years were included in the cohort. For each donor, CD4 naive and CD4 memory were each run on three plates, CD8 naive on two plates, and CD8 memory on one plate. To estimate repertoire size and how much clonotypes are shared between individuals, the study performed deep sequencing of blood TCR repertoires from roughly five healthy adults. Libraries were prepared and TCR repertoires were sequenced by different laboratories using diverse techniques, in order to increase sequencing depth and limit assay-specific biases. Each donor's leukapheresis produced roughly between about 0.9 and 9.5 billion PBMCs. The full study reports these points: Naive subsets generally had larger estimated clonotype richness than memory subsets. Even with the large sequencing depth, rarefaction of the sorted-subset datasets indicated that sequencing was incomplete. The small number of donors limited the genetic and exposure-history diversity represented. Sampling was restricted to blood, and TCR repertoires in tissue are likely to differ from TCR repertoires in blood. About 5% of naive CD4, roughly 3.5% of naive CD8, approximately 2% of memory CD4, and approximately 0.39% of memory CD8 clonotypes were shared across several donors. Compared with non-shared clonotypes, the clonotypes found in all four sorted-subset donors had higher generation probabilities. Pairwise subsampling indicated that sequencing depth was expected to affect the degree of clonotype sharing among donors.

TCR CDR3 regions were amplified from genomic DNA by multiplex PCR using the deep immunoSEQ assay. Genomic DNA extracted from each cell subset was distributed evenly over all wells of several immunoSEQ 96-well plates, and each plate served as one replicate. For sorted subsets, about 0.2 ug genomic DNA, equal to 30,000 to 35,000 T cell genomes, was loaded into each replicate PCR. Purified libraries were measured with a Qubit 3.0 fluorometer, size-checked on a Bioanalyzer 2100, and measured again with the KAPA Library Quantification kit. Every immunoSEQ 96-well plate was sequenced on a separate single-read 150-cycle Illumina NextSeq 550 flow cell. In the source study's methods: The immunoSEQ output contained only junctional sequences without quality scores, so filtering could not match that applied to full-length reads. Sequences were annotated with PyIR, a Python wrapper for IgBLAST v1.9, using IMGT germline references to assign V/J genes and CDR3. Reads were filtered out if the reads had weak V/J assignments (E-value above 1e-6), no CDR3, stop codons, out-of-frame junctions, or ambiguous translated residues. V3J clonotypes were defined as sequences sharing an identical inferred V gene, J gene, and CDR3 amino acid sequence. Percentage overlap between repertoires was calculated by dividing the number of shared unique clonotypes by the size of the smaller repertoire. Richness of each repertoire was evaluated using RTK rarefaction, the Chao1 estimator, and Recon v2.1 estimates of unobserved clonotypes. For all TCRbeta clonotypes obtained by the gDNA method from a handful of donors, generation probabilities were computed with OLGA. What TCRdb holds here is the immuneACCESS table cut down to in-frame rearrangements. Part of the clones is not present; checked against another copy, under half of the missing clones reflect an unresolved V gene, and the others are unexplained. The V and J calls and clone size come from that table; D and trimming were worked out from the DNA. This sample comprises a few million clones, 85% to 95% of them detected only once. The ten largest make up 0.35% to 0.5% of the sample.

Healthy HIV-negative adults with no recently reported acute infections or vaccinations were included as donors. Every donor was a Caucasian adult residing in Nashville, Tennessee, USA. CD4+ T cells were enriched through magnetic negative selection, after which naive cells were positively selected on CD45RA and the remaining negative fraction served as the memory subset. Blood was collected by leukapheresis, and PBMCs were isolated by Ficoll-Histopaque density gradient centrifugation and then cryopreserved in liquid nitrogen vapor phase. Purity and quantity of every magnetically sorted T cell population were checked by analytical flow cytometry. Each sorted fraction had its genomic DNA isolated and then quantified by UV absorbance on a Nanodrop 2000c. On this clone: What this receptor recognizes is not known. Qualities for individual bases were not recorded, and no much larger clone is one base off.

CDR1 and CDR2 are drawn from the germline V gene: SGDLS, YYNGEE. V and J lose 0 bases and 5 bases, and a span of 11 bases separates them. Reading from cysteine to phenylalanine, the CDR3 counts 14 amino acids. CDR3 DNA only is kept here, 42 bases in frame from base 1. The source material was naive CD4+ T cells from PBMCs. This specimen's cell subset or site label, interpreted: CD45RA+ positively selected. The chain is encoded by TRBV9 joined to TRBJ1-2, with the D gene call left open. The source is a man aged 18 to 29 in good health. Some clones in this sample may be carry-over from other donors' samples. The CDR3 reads CASSVATADYGYTF. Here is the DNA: TGTGCCAGCAGCGTAGCTACAGCTGATTATGGCTACACCTTC.